What follows is one T cell receptor (beta chain) and its context. The data were obtained in a study of control samples from healthy donors and cancer patients. The method was immunoSEQ multiplex PCR; TCRdb's version includes in-frame clones alone and lacks a portion of them. This table holds about 130,000 clones, roughly 90% found once. Germline V gene lookup returns CDR1 KGHDR and CDR2 SFDVKD. With 4 bases removed from V and 2 bases from J, the gap between germline ends came to 13 bases. The CDR3 is 15 amino acids. The chain links TRBV24-1 to TRBJ2-5; D may be TRBD1 (7 bases). The specimen was blood. This sequence originates from a man aged 35 to 55 in good health. CDR3 residues: CATSDRQGGQETQYF. Here the CDR3 DNA reads TGTGCCACCAGTGACCGACAGGGAGGACAAGAGACCCAGTACTTC.